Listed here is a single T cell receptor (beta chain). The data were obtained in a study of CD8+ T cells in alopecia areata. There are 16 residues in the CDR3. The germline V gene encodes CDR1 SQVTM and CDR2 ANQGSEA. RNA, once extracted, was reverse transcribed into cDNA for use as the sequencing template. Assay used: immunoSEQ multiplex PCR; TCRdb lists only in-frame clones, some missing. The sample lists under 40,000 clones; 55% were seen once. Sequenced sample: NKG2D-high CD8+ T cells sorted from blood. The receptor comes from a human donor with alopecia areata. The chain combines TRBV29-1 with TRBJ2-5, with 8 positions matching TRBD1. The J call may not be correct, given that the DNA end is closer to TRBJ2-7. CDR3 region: CSVEQVFGQGGNEQYF. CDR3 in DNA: TGCAGCGTTGAACAGGTTTTCGGACAGGGAGGAAACGAGCAGTACTTC.